This T cell receptor (beta chain) derives from a study of neoadjuvant anti-PD-1 for oral cavity cancer (dated by TCRdb to the early 2020s). Broadly, across the study: Before undergoing curative-intent surgical resection, most patients got three to four biweekly nivolumab doses at 3 mg/kg. There were 12 patients in the parent correlative cohort, and the response rate was 33%. Patients without progression received a fourth nivolumab dose around day 43 and underwent definitive surgical resection on days 50-56. Responders were defined as patients with complete response, partial response or stable disease by RECIST 1.1; non-responders were defined as patients with progression.

The sample's time point label, decoded: after neoadjuvant nivolumab, at surgical resection. Patients were newly diagnosed with stage II-IVA oral cavity squamous cell carcinoma and had received no prior systemic or radiation treatment. Everyone in the cohort had locally advanced, HPV-negative oral cavity squamous cell carcinoma. No culture maintenance or expansion was done, as the peripheral blood mononuclear cells went straight to analysis. Samples were obtained from a longitudinal correlative study of a single-arm phase II trial of neoadjuvant nivolumab in oral cavity squamous cell carcinoma. Subject-matched pre- and post-treatment PBMCs and tumors from three responders and three non-responders were subjected to genomic DNA-based TCRbeta sequencing. Peripheral blood mononuclear cells were collected before nivolumab treatment and were collected again after treatment, at the time of surgery. The Maxwell RSC DNA from Cells kit was used to extract genomic DNA from PBMCs.

For deep sequencing, PBMC libraries mostly used 450 to 550 ng of input genomic DNA, with six replicates for each sample. TCRbeta libraries were prepared with the immunoSEQ hsTCRbeta kit according to the manufacturer's instructions. Sequencing of the completed libraries took place using an Illumina NovaSeq 6000 S4 flow cell after they had been pooled to approximately 3 nM. Processing in the source paper ran as follows. The immunoSEQ Analyzer handled quality control and preprocessing of the raw data. The analysis was limited to productive rearrangements, and each clonotype was defined by a unique CDR3 amino acid sequence. Repertoire clonality was estimated as the Gini-Simpson index, which was computed with the R package tcR. Gini indices were compared with Student's t test, and associations with tumor size change were assessed by Pearson correlation. TCRdb holds this immuneACCESS table with in-frame rearrangements only. Some clones are missing; in checked studies, unresolved V genes explain under half, and the rest has no known cause. That table supplies the V and J calls and clone size; D and trimming were determined from the DNA. This sample gives some 61,000 clones in total; 70% to 90% of them show up just once. Jointly, the top ten make up about 3.4% of the sample.

Overall study outcomes, separate from this receptor: TCR analyses included only a few patients per response group, and the authors called for larger cohorts for validation. Higher pretreatment blood Treg/Th17 ratios correlated with both higher pretreatment blood TCRbeta clonality and lower post-treatment tumor TCRbeta clonality. After neoadjuvant nivolumab, non-responders showed significantly higher T cell clonality (Gini index) in PBMCs than responders did.

The CDR3 runs 11 residues from the cysteine to the phenylalanine. The read is trimmed to its CDR3 DNA, 33 bases read in frame from base 1. CDR1 and CDR2, per the germline V gene, are SNHLY and FYNNEI. V is reduced by 6 bases and J by 4 bases, leaving a spacing of 7 bases between them. For this clone: Its antigen is still unknown. No base quality values were provided; no much bigger clone lies one nucleotide off.

The chain is assembled from TRBV2 and TRBJ2-7, and perhaps TRBD2 as D gene, on 5 matching bases. The sample was PBMCs, taken after nivolumab (anti-PD-1) treatment. The receptor was isolated from a person between 40 and 79 years old with oral cavity squamous cell carcinoma. CDR3 loop: CASSGEYEQYF. The sequenced DNA: TGTGCCAGCAGCGGGGAGTACGAGCAGTACTTC.